The clone carrying this T cell receptor (beta chain) was seen only once. This record belongs to a study of blood T cell repertoires in COVID-19. As for the study in general: Collection of acute and convalescent COVID-19 samples took place in the United States, Italy and Spain. Sample material is recorded as cDNA or gDNA derived from T cells, B-cell-depleted T cells, or PBMCs.

This CDR3 spans 16 amino acids. V trimming: 4 bases; J trimming: 4 bases; junction bases outside the gene matches: 8. CDR1 SGHDT and CDR2 YYEEEE come from the germline V gene. Method: immunoSEQ multiplex PCR; TCRdb's copy keeps in-frame clones and lacks some. The sample has about 220,000 clones, 82% seen once. The chain joins TRBV5-6 to TRBJ2-2; 9 positions agree with TRBD1. The receptor's source is a woman between 65 and 79 years old with COVID-19, enrolled during active disease. The specimen was peripheral blood. As DNA, the CDR3 is TGTGCCAGCAGCCTTGGGACAGGGAGGAGCACCGGGGAGCTGTTTTTT. Protein product: CASSLGTGRSTGELFF.